This TCR beta chain was sequenced during a study of response to subunit inactivated influenza vaccine. CDR3 size: 11 residues. The germline V and J ends were trimmed by 5 bases and 10 bases, with 12 bases remaining between them. Germline values: CDR1 SGHVS, CDR2 FNYEAQ. This clonotype was recorded a few times. What it binds is not known. Notes on the study in general: Each seasonal influenza vaccination recruits few new T cells, the authors suggested.

TCRdb itself ran the RT-PCR reads through MiXCR, one entry per CDR3 protein. The table has a few hundred thousand distinct CDR3 sequences, 12% to 15% seen once. J is TRBJ2-7 and V is TRBV7-6; possibly TRBD1 for D (6 bases). This material consisted of PBMCs from blood, taken 11 to 12 days after vaccination. This sequence originates from a man between 45 and 60 years old who received an inactivated influenza vaccine. The CDR3 protein is CASSARDIQYF. As DNA, the CDR3 is TGTGCCAGCAGCGCCCGGGACATCCAGTACTTC.